This T cell receptor (beta chain) was sequenced for a study of blood T cell repertoires in COVID-19. Germline V gene lookup returns CDR1 LGHDT and CDR2 YNNKEL (reference sequence). The ends lost 2 bases at V and 5 bases at J; junction bases unmatched: 8. The length of the CDR3 is 16 residues. Generated by immunoSEQ multiplex PCR, the TCRdb table keeps only in-frame clones and is missing some. This repertoire shows around 160,000 clones, around 80% found once; its top ten account for roughly 3.4%. The gene calls are TRBV3-1 (or the pseudogene TRBV3-2) and TRBJ2-3; 9 bases line up with TRBD2. The sequenced sample consisted of PBMCs or T cells enriched from blood (not recorded which). This TCR was recovered from a woman aged 60-75 years who had recovered from COVID-19. CDR3 region: CASSQLLRGGQDTQYF. CDR3 bases: TGTGCCAGCAGCCAACTCCTGCGGGGGGGCCAAGATACGCAGTATTTT.